The 13 T cell receptor beta chains presented below share a single source sample, sequenced in a study of cytomegalovirus exposure and HLA in healthy donors. Primers: 60 Vbeta forward and 13 Jbeta reverse. Method: immunoSEQ multiplex PCR; TCRdb's copy keeps in-frame clones and lacks some. The profile covers some 130,000 clones, with roughly two thirds appearing a single time and 1.6% taken by the ten largest. Sequences were obtained from PBMCs. The receptors were gathered from a man in his thirties or forties in good health and CMV-seropositive.

The J gene is TRBJ2-1, the V gene TRBV6-5; D gene unclear. Trimming stripped 1 base from V and 8 bases from J, with 9 bases between. The CDR3 consists of 13 residues. From germline, CDR1 is MNHEY and CDR2 SVGAGI. CDR3 residues: CASSYYFHDEQFF. The CDR3 region has the DNA TGTGCCAGCAGTTACTACTTCCACGATGAGCAGTTCTTC.

This chain uses TRBV6-5 with TRBJ2-1, with 7 bases identical to TRBD2. Germline V CDR1 and CDR2: MNHEY, SVGAGI. This CDR3 region has 14 residues. After removal of 5 bases from V and 3 bases from J, the junction contained 4 bases not matched to a gene. DNA of the CDR3: TGTGCCAGCAGTAGGGCTAGCGGCTACAATGAGCAGTTCTTC. Protein sequence: CASSRASGYNEQFF.

The genes are TRBV6-5 and TRBJ2-7, with D possibly TRBD2 on 6 matching bases. Deletions cut 4 bases from V and 2 bases from J, with 9 bases between. The CDR3 runs 13 residues. Germline CDR1 is MNHEY and CDR2 is SVGAGI. The CDR3 DNA reads as TGTGCCAGCAGTTTAAGGACTACCTACGAGCAGTACTTC. It is translated as CASSLRTTYEQYF.

This clone was found once. V is TRBV7-3 and J is TRBJ2-1; TRBD2 aligns across 12 bases. Germline assignment: CDR1 SGHTA and CDR2 FQGTGA. V shed 2 bases and J 8 bases; nucleotides not matched to a gene: 4. The CDR3 is made up of 15 amino acids. The CDR3 here is CASSLRLAGEYEQFF. CDR3 DNA sequence: TGTGCCAGCAGCTTACGACTAGCGGGAGAGTATGAGCAGTTCTTC.

V gene TRBV2 combines with J gene TRBJ2-5; 10 bases are a match to TRBD2. The last part of the DNA fits TRBJ2-7 better; the J call may be wrong. Germline loops: CDR1 SNHLY, CDR2 FYNNEI. The CDR3 covers 17 residues. CDR3 loop: CASSEGVGLAGEYEQYF. DNA of the CDR3: TGTGCCAGCAGTGAAGGGGTAGGGCTAGCGGGAGAATACGAGCAGTACTTC.

The chain has TRBV9 and TRBJ2-2; D possibly corresponds to TRBD1 (6 bases). V gave up 2 bases and J gave up 2 bases, with 16 bases separating them. Germline V gene sequence: CDR1 SGDLS, CDR2 YYNGEE. The CDR3 totals 17 residues. CDR3 region: CASSVLGAVRNTGELFF. The CDR3 DNA reads as TGTGCCAGCAGCGTGCTGGGGGCTGTCCGCAACACCGGGGAGCTGTTTTTT.

This clone has more than one count but fewer than ten. CDR3 amino acids: CASSPLRVLAGSSSYNEQFF. The CDR3 nucleotides are TGTGCCAGCAGCCCCCTTCGCGTACTAGCGGGCTCAAGCTCCTACAATGAGCAGTTCTTC. The chain has TRBV7-8 and TRBJ2-1; 9 positions match TRBD2. The CDR3 spans 20 residues. Germline V gene data show CDR1 as SGHVS and CDR2 as FQNEAQ. V trimming: 5 bases; J trimming: 0 bases; junction bases outside the gene matches: 17.

In this sample, this clone turned up a few times. This chain joins TRBV7-2 and TRBJ2-2; tentatively, D is TRBD2 (6 bases). V was shortened by 0 bases and J by 7 bases, with 12 bases between the two germline ends. This CDR3 has 15 amino acids. Germline lookup yields CDR1 SGHTA and CDR2 FQGNSA. This CDR3 is CASSLARENIGELFF. CDR3 DNA: TGTGCCAGCAGCTTAGCCCGGGAGAATATCGGGGAGCTGTTTTTT.

The CDR3 DNA follows: TGTGCCAGCAGCCAGGGGCGGGATACGCAGTATTTT. Translating it yields CASSQGRDTQYF. The chain recombines TRBV7-9 with TRBJ2-3; D may be TRBD1 (6 bases). The V and J ends lost 5 bases and 6 bases respectively, with 9 bases between them. The CDR3 consists of 12 residues. Germline V gene data show CDR1 as SEHNR and CDR2 as FQNEAQ (reference sequence).

The gene calls are TRBV4-1 and TRBJ2-7; possible D gene TRBD1, 6 bases. This CDR3 has 15 amino acids. V lost 3 bases, J lost 4 bases, and 16 bases lay in between. Germline CDR1 reads MGHRA; CDR2 reads YSYEKL. The CDR3 sequence: CASSQRGQGSYEQYF. The CDR3 coding sequence is TGCGCCAGCAGCCAGCGAGGGCAGGGGTCGTACGAGCAGTACTTC.

The rearrangement links TRBV5-4 to TRBJ1-3; 7 bases are shared with TRBD1. The CDR3 covers 15 residues. V trimming: 2 bases; J trimming: 2 bases; junction bases outside the gene matches: 4. From germline, CDR1 is SGHNT and CDR2 YYREEE (reference sequence). This CDR3 is CASSFSGTAGNTIYF. In nucleotides, the CDR3 is TGTGCCAGCAGCTTTTCCGGGACAGCTGGAAACACCATATATTTT.

This clone occurred a few times. The rearrangement links TRBV5-6 to TRBJ2-7; possibly TRBD1 for D (5 bases). CDR1 is SGHDT, CDR2 YYEEEE, per germline. The CDR3 extends over 16 amino acids. Deletions cut 4 bases from V and 0 bases from J, with 17 bases between. The DNA of the CDR3 is TGTGCCAGCAGCGCCCTCAGGGCTTTGAGCTCCTACGAGCAGTACTTC. Amino acid sequence: CASSALRALSSYEQYF.

The rearrangement links TRBV5-1 to TRBJ2-5; 8 nucleotides line up with TRBD1. Germline values: CDR1 SGHRS, CDR2 YFSETQ. This CDR3 spans 16 amino acids. Trimming removed 0 bases from V and 2 bases from J; junction bases left unmatched: 6. DNA of the CDR3: TGCGCCAGCAGCTTGGGGGGACAGGCCCTACAAGAGACCCAGTACTTC. Its protein is CASSLGGQALQETQYF. The entire variable domain, with the rest obtained from reference TRBV5-1 and TRBJ2-5, is as follows: KAGVTQTPRYLIKTRGQQVTLSCSPISGHRSVSWYQQTPGQGLQFLFEYFSETQRNKGNFPGRFSGRQFSNSRSEMNVSTLELGDSALYLCASSLGGQALQETQYFGPGTRLLVL.